A selection of T cell receptor beta chains follows, all from one sample in a study of technical replicates of blood from a few donors. TCRdb's table, derived via immunoSEQ multiplex PCR, lists solely in-frame clones and lacks some. Of about 81,000 clones listed, about 81% are singletons. Source material: PBMCs. Every receptor here comes from a human donor in good health. Some clones in this sample may be carry-over from other donors' samples. Each CDR3 is given with its conserved first and last residue.

v_call: TRBV7-9; j_call: TRBJ2-7; cdr3_aa: CASSFGGGEQYF
v_call: TRBV6-5; j_call: TRBJ2-7; cdr3_aa: CASSYSIRDFNYEQYF
v_call: TRBV6-5; j_call: TRBJ2-7; cdr3_aa: CASSYYGSSYEQYF
v_call: TRBV4-1; j_call: TRBJ2-3; cdr3_aa: CASSRTGAGDPTDTQYF
v_call: TRBV6-6; j_call: TRBJ2-1; cdr3_aa: CASNPQGSINNEQFF
v_call: TRBV2; j_call: TRBJ2-5; cdr3_aa: CATKQETQYF
v_call: TRBV7-8; j_call: TRBJ2-3; cdr3_aa: CSGTLGGVDTQYF
v_call: TRBV28; j_call: TRBJ2-1; cdr3_aa: CASSPPQGIGSYNEQFF
v_call: TRBV7-3; j_call: TRBJ2-2; cdr3_aa: CASSLSGRRELFF
v_call: TRBV27; j_call: TRBJ2-7; cdr3_aa: CASSQRQGMKRYEQYF
v_call: TRBV6-1; j_call: TRBJ2-7; cdr3_aa: CASRQDRERTYEQYF
v_call: TRBV6-5; j_call: TRBJ1-2; cdr3_aa: CASRNRGLNYGYTF
v_call: TRBV7-9; j_call: TRBJ2-1; cdr3_aa: CASSQTSGGPGTYNEQFF
v_call: TRBV28; j_call: TRBJ1-1; cdr3_aa: CASSFALIHTEAFF